The clone carrying this T cell receptor beta chain was picked up one time. This sample is part of a study of blood T cell repertoires in COVID-19. In the study overall: Spain, Italy and the United States supplied samples that represented acute and convalescent COVID-19. PBMCs, B-cell-depleted T cells, or T cells provided the cDNA or gDNA that made up the material.

Authors' processing steps: Counts of nucleated cells, estimated from reference gene primer amplification, were obtained. TCRdb's copy holds only in-frame clones and misses some; the assay was immunoSEQ multiplex PCR. The DNA was the basis for D and trimming; V, J and clone size are from that table. The table has 120,000 to 150,000 clones, 79% seen once; the top ten hold approximately 3.6%. Germline V gene sequence: CDR1 SGHTA, CDR2 FQGNSA. V was shortened by 0 bases and J by 4 bases, with 10 bases between the two germline ends. There are 16 residues in the CDR3. Sequenced material: peripheral blood. V and J are TRBV7-2 and TRBJ1-6; D is unresolved. The receptor's source is a man between 60 and 75 years old with acute or convalescent COVID-19. CDR3 bases: TGTGCCAGCAGCTTAGCTCACACCTCTTATAATTCACCCCTCCACTTT. This codes for CASSLAHTSYNSPLHF.